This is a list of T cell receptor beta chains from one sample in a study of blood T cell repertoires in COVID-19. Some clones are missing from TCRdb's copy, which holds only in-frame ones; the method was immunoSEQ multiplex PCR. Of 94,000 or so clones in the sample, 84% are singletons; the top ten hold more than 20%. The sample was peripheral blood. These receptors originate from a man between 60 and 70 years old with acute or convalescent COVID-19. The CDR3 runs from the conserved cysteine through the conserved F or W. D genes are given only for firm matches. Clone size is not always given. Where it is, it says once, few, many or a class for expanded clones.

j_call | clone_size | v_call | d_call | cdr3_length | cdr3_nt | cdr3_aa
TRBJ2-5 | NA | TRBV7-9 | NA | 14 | TGTGCCAGCAGCCCCGCGGGGGCGTTGGAGACCCAGTACTTC | CASSPAGALETQYF
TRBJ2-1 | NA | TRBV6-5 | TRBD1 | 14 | TGTGCCAGCAGTTACAACAGGGGCTACAATGAGCAGTTCTTC | CASSYNRGYNEQFF
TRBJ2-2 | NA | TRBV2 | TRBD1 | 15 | TGTGCCAGCAGTCTGGACAGGTTGAACACCGGGGAGCTGTTTTTT | CASSLDRLNTGELFF
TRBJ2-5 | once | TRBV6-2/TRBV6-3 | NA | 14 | TGTGCCAGCAGTTATTCTAGCGCCGAAGAGACCCAGTACTTC | CASSYSSAEETQYF
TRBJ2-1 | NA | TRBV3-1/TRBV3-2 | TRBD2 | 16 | TGTGCCAGCAGCCCCCCCGAGAAGCGGGGTCGTAATGAGCAGTTCTTC | CASSPPEKRGRNEQFF
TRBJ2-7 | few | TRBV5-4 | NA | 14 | TGTGCCAGCAGCTTGGGACACCCCTCCTACGAGCAGTACTTC | CASSLGHPSYEQYF
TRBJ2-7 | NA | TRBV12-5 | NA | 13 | TGTGCTAGTGGGCCTGCTGTCGGCTACGAGCAGTACTTC | CASGPAVGYEQYF
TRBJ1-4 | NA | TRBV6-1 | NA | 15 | TGTGCCAGCAGTGACGGAGGCCGGGGGGTTGAAAAACTGTTTTTT | CASSDGGRGVEKLFF
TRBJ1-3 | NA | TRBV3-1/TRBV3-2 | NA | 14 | TGTGCCAGCAGCCAAGTTAACTCTGGAAACACCATATATTTT | CASSQVNSGNTIYF
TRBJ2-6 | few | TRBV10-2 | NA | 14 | TGCGCCAGCAGAGACATCTCTGGGGCCAACGTCCTGACTTTC | CASRDISGANVLTF